The following is a TCR beta chain sequence with its context. Its specificity is unknown. In each case, RNA was isolated and then reverse transcribed into cDNA as the sequencing template. The table came from immunoSEQ multiplex PCR; TCRdb's copy has only in-frame clones and leaves some out. Of 110,000 or so clones listed, approximately 51% are singletons. Sample treatment: oral pan-JAK inhibitor, 5-10 mg twice daily. It was from alopecia areata patients that lesional scalp punch biopsies and peripheral blood were collected. The record originates from a study of CD8+ T cells in alopecia areata. Whole-study results and caveats: While patients received tofacitinib, many expanded lesional clones remained present in scalp and blood. The study found higher clonality in lesional than normal scalp, especially in alopecia totalis/universalis.

Trimming took off 0 bases at V and 8 bases at J, with 17 bases between the two ends. Germline values: CDR1 SGHTA, CDR2 FQGNSA. CDR3 length: 16 amino acids. This receptor was taken from a human donor with alopecia areata. This chain links TRBV7-2 with TRBJ2-4; possible D gene TRBD1, 5 bases. Specimen: CD4+ T cells sorted from blood, collected at week 24, from a patient treated with tofacitinib. The CDR3, as DNA: TGTGCCAGCAGCTTAGCGGGCCGTCGCAGGGTGGACATTCAGTACTTC. Protein product: CASSLAGRRRVDIQYF.